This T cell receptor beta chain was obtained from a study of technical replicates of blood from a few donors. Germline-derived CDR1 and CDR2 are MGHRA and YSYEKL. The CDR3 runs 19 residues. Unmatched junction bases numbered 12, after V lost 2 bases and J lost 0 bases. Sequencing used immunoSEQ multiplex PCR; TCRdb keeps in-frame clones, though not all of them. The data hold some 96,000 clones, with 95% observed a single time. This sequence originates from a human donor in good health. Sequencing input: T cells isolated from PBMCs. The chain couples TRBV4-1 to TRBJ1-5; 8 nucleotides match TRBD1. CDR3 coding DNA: TGCGCCAGCAGCCAAAGGCCCGGGGGACAGGAGTATAGCAATCAGCCCCAGCATTTT. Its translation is CASSQRPGGQEYSNQPQHF.